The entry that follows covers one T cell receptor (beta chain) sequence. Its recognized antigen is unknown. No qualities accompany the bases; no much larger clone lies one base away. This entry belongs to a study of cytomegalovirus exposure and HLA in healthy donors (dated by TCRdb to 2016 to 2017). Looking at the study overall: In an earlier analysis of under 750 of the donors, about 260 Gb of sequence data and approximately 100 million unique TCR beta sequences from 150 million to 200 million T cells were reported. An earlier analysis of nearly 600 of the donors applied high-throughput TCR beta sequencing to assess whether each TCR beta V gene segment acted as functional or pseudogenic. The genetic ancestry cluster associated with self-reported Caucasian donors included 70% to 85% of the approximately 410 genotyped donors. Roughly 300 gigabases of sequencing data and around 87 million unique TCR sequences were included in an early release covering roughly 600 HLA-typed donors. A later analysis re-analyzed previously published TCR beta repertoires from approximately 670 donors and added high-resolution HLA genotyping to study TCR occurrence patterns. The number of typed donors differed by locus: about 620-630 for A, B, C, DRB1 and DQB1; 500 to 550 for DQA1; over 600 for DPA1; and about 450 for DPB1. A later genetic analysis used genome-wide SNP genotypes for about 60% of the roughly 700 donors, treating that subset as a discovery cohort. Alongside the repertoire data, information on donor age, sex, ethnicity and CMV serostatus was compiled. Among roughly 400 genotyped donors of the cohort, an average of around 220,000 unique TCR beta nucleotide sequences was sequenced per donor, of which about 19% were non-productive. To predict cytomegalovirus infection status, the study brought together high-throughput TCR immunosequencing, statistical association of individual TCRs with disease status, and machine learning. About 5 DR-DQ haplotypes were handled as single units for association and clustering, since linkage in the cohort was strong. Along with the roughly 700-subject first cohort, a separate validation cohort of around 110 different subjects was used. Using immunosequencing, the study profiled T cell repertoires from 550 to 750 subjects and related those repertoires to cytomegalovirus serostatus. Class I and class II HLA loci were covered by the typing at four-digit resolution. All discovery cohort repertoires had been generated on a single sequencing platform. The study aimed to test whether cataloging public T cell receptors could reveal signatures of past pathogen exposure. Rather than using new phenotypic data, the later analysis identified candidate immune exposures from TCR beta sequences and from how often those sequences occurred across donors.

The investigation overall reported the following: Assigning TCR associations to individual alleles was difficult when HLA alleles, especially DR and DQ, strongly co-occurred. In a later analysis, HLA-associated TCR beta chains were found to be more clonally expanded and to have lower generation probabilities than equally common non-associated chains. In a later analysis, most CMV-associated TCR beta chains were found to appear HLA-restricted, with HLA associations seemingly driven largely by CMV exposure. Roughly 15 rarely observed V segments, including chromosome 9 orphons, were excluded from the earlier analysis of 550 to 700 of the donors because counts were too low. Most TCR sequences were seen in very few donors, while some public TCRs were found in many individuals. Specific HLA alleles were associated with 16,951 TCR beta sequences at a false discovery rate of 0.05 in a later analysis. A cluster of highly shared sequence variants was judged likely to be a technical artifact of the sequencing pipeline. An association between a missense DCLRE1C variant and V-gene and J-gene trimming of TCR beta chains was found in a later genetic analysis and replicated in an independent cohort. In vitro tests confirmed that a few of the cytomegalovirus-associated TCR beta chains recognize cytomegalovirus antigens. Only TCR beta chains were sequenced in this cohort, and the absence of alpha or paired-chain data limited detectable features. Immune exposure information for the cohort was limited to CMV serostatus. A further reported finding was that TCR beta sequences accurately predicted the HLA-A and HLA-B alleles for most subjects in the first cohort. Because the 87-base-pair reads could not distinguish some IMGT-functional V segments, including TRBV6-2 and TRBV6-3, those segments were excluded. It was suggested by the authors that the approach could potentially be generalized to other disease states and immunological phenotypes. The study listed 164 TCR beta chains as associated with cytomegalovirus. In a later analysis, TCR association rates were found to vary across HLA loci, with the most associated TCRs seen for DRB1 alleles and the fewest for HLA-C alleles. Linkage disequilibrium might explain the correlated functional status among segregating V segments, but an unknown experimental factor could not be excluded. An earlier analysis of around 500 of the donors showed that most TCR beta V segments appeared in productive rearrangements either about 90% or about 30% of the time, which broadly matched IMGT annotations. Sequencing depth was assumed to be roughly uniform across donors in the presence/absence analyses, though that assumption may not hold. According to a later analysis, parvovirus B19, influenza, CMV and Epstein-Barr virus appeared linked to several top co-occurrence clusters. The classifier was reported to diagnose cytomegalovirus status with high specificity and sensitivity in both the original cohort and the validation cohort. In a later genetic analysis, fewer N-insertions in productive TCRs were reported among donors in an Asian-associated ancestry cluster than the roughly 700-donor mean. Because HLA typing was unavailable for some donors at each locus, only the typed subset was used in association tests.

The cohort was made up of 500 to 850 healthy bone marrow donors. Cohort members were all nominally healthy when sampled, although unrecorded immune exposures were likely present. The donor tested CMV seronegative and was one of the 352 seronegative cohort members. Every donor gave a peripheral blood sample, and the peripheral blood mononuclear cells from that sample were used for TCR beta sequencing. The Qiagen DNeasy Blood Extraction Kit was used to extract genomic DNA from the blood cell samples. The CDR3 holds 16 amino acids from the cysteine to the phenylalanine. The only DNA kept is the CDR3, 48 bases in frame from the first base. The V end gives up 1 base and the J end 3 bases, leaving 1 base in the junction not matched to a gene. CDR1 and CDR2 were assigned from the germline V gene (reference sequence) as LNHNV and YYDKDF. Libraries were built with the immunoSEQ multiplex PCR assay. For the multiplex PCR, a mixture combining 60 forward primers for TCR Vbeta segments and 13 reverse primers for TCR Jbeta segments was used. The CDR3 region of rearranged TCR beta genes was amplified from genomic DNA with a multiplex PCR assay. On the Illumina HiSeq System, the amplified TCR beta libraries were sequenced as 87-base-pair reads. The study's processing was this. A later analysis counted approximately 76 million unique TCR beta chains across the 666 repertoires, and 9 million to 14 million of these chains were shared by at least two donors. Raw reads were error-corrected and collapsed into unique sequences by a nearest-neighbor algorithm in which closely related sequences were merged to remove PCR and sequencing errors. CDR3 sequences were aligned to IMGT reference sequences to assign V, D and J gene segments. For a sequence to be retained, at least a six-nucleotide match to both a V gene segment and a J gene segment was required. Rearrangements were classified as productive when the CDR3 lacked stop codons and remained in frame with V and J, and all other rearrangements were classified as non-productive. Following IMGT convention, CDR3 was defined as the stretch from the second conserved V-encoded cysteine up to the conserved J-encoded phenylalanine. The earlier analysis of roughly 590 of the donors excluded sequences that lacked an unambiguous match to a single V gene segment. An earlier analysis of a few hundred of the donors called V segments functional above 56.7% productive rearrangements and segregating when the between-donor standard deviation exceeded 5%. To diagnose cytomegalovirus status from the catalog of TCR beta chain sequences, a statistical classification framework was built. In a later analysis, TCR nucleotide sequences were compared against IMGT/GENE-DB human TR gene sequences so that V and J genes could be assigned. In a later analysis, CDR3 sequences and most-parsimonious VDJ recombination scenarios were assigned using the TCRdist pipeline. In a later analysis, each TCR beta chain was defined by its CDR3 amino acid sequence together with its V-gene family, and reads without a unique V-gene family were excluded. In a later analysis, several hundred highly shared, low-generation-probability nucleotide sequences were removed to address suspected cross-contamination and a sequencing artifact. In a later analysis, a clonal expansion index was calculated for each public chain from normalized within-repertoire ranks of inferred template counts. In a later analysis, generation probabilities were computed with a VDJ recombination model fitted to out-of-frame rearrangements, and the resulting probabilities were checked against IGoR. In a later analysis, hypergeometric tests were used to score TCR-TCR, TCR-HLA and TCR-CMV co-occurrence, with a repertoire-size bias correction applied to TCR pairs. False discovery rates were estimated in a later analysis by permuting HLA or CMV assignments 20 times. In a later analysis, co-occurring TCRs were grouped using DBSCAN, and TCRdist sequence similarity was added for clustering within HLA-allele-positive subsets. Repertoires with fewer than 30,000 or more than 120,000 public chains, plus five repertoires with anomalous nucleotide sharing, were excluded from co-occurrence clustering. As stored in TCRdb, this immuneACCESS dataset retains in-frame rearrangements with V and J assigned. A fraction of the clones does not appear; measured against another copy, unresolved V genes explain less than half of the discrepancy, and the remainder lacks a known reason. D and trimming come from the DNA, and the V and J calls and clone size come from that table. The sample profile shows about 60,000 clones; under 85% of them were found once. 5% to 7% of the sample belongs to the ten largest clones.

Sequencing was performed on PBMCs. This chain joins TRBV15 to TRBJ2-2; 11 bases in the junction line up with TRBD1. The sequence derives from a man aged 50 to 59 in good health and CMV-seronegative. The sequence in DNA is TGTGCCACCAGCAGAGGGACAGGGGGCCACACCGGGGAGCTGTTTTTT. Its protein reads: CATSRGTGGHTGELFF.